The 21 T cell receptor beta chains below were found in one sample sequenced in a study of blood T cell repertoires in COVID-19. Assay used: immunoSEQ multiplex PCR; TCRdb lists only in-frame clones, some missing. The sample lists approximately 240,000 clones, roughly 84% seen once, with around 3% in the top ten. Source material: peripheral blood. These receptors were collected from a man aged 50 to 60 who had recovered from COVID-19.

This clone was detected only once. The CDR3 sequence: CASSELVAGNYEQYF. CDR3 coding DNA: TGCGCCAGCAGTGAGTTAGTAGCGGGGAACTACGAGCAGTACTTC. This chain joins TRBV10-2 and TRBJ2-7, with 8 bases matching TRBD2. V was clipped by 1 base and J by 3 bases; unmatched bases: 5. The CDR3 is 15 amino acids. Germline V lookup: CDR1 WSHSY, CDR2 SAAADI.

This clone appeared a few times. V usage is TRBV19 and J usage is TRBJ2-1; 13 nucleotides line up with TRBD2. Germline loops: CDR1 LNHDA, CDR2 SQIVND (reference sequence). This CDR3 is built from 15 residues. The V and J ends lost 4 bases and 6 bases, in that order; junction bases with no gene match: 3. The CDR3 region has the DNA TGTGCCAGTAGTACAACTAGCGGGAGGGTCAATGAGCAGTTCTTC. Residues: CASSTTSGRVNEQFF.

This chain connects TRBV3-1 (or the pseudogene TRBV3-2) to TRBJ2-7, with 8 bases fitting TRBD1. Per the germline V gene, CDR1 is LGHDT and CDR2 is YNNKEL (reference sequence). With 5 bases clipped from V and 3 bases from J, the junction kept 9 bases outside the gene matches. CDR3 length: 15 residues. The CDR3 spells CASSGRTGIIYEQYF. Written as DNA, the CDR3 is TGTGCCAGCAGCGGACGGACAGGGATTATCTACGAGCAGTACTTC.

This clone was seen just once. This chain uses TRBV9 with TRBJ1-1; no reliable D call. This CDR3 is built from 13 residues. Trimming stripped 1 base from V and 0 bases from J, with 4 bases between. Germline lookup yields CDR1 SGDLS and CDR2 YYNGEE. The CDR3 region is CASSVSVNTEAFF. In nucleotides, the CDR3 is TGTGCCAGCAGCGTATCTGTGAACACTGAAGCTTTCTTT. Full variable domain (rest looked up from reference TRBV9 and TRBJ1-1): DSGVTQTPKHLITATGQRVTLRCSPRSGDLSVYWYQQSLDQGLQFLIQYYNGEERAKGNILERFSAQQFPDLHSELNLSSLELGDSALYFCASSVSVNTEAFFGQGTRLTVV.

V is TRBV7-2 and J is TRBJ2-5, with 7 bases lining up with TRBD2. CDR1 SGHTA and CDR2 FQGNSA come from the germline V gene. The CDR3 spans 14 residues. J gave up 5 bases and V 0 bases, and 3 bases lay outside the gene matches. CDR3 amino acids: CASSLAGGSETQYF. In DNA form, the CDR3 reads TGTGCCAGCAGCTTAGCAGGCGGGAGCGAGACCCAGTACTTC.

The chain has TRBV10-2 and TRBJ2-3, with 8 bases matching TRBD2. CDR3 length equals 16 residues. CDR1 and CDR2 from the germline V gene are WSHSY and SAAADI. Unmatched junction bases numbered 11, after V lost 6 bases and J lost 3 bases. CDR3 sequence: CASSVALAGTTDTQYF. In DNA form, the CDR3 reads TGCGCCAGCAGCGTGGCCCTAGCGGGTACAACAGATACGCAGTATTTT.

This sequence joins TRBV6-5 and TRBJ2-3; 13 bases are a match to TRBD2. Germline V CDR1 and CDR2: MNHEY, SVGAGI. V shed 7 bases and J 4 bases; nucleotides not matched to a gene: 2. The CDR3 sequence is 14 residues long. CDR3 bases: TGTGCCAGCAACGGACTAGCGGGAGCAGATACGCAGTATTTT. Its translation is CASNGLAGADTQYF.

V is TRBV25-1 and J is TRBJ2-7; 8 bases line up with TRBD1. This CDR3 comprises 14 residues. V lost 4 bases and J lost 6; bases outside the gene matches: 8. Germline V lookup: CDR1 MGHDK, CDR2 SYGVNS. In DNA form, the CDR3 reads TGTGCCAGCAGTGCCGGGACAGGAGGTTTCGAGCAGTACTTC. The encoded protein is CASSAGTGGFEQYF.

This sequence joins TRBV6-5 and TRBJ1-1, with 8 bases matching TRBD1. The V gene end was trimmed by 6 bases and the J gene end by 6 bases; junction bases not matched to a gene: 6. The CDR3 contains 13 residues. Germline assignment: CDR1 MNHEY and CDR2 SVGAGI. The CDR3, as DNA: TGTGCCAGCAGGGGGACAGGCGCCTCTGAAGCTTTCTTT. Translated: CASRGTGASEAFF.

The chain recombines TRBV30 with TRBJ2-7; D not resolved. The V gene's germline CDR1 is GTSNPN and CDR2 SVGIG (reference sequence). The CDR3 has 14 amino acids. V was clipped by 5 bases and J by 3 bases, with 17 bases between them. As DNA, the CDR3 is TGTGCCTGGTCCCGAGACCGGAGTCACTACGAGCAGTACTTC. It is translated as CAWSRDRSHYEQYF.

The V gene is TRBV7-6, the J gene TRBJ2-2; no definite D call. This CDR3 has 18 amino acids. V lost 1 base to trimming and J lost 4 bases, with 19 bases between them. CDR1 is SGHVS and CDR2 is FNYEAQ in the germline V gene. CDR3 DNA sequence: TGTGCCAGCAGCTTAGGAGTGAGTTTGGCTAGGCTCACCGGGGAGCTGTTTTTT. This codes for CASSLGVSLARLTGELFF.

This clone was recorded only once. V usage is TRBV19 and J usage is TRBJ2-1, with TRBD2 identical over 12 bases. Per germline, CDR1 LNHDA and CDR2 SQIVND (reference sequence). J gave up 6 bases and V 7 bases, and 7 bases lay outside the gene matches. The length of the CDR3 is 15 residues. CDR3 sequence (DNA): TGTGCCAGTACTAGCGGGAGGGCCTCGGGCAATGAGCAGTTCTTC. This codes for CASTSGRASGNEQFF.

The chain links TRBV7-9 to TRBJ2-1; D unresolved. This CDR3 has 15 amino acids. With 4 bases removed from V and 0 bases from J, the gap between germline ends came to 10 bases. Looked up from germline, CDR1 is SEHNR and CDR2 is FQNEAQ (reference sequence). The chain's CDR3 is CASSSTSSSYNEQFF. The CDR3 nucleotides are TGTGCCAGCAGCTCCACTTCGAGCTCCTACAATGAGCAGTTCTTC.

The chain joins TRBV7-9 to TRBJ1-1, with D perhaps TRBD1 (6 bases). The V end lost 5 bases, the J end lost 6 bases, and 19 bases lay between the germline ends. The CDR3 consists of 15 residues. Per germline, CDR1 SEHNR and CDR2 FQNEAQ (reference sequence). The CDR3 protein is CASSPDDRWLSEAFF. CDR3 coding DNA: TGTGCCAGCAGCCCCGATGACAGGTGGCTCTCTGAAGCTTTCTTT.

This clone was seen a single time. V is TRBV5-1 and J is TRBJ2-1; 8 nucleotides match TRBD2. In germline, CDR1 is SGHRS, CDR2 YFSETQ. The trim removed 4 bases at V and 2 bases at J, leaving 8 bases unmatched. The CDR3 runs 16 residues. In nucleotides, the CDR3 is TGCGCCAGCAGCGTACCGAGCGGGAGTCCCTACAATGAGCAGTTCTTC. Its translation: CASSVPSGSPYNEQFF.

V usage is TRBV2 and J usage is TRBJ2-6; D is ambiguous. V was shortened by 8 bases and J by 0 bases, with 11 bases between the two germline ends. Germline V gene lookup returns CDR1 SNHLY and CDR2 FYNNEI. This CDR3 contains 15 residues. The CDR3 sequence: CASRESLSGANVLTF. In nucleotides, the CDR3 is TGTGCCAGCCGCGAATCGCTCTCTGGGGCCAACGTCCTGACTTTC.

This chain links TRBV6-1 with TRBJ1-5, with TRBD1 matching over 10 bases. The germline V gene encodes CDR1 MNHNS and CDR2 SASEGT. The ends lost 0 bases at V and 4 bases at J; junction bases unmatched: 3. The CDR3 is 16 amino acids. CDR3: CASSEARTGGNQPQHF. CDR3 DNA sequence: TGTGCCAGCAGTGAAGCCCGGACAGGGGGTAATCAGCCCCAGCATTTT.

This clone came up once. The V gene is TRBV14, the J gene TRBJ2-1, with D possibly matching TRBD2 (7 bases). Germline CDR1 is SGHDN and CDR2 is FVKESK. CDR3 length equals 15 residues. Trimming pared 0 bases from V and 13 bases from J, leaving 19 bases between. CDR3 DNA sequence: TGTGCCAGCAGCCAAGATCGGGACAAGGGACTAATACAGTTCTTC. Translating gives CASSQDRDKGLIQFF.

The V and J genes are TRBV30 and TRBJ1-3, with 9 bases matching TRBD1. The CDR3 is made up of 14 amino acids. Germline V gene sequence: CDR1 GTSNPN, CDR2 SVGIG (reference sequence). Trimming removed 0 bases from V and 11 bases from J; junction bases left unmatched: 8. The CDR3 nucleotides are TGTGCCTGGAGTGTAGGAGGACAGGGGTTCTCCATATATTTT. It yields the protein CAWSVGGQGFSIYF.

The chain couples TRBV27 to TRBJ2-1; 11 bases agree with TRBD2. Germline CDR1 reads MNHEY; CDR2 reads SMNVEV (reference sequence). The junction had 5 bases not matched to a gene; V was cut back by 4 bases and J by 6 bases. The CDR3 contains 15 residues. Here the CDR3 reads CASSSGTSGINEQFF. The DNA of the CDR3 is TGTGCCAGCAGTTCCGGGACTAGCGGCATCAATGAGCAGTTCTTC.

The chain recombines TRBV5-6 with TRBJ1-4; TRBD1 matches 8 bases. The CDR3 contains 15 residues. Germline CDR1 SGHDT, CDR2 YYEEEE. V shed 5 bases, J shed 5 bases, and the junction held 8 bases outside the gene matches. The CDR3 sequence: CASSYGTGGNEKLFF. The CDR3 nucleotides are TGTGCCAGCAGTTATGGGACAGGTGGAAATGAAAAACTGTTTTTT.